The T cell receptor (beta chain) described here comes from a study of CD8+ T cells in alopecia areata. Study-level findings and limits: Scalp clonality and expanded CD8+ clones among the top 100 fell significantly with tofacitinib.

Sequencing relied on a cDNA template that was reverse transcribed from extracted RNA. Only in-frame clones appear in the TCRdb table, and some are missing; sequencing was by immunoSEQ multiplex PCR. Of roughly 190,000 clones in the sample, 50% to 60% were seen once. Germline V CDR1 and CDR2: SGHNT, YYREEE (reference sequence). V was pared by 0 bases and J by 6 bases, with 15 bases between. The CDR3 consists of 15 residues. This clone was observed a few times. Its cognate antigen is unknown. As to treatment: oral pan-JAK inhibitor, 5-10 mg twice daily. Alopecia areata patients gave lesional scalp punch biopsies and peripheral blood samples. Separation by sorting yielded CD4+ and CD8+ T cells from PBMCs.

The sequence derives from a human donor with alopecia areata. The chain couples TRBV5-4 to TRBJ2-5, with unresolved D. The material sequenced was CD4+ T cells sorted from blood, taken at week 4, from a patient treated with tofacitinib. The CDR3 protein is CASSLDLTTPKTQYF. Here the CDR3 DNA reads TGTGCCAGCAGCTTGGATCTCACAACCCCAAAGACCCAGTACTTC.